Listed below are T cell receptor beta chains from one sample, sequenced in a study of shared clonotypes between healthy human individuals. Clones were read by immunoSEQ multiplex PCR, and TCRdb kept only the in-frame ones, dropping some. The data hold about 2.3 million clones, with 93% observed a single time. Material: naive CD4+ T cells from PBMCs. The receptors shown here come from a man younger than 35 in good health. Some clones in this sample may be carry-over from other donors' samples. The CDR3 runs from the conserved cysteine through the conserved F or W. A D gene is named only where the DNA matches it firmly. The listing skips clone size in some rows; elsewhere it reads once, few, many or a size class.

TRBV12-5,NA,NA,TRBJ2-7,CASGPGGNYYEQYF,TGTGCTAGTGGCCCTGGAGGGAATTACTACGAGCAGTACTTC
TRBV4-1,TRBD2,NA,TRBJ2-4,CASSQEGLAGGAKNIQYF,TGCGCCAGCAGCCAAGAAGGGCTAGCGGGAGGAGCCAAAAACATTCAGTACTTC
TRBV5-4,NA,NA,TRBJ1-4,CASSPTPNEKLFF,TGTGCCAGCAGCCCGACACCGAATGAAAAACTGTTTTTT
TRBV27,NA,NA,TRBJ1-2,CASSTRGRGGYTF,TGTGCCAGCAGTACCAGGGGTCGAGGGGGCTACACCTTC
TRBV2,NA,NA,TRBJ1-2,CASSPGQNYGYTF,TGTGCCAGCAGCCCCGGACAGAACTATGGCTACACCTTC
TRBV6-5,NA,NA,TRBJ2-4,CASSYRGGNIQYF,TGTGCCAGCAGTTACAGGGGGGGAAACATTCAGTACTTC
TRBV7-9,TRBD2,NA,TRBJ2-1,CASSLGLAGGDEQFF,TGTGCCAGCAGCTTAGGACTAGCGGGAGGAGATGAGCAGTTCTTC
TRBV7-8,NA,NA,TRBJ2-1,CASSYTGPVPNEQFF,TGTGCCAGCAGCTACACCGGGCCTGTCCCCAATGAGCAGTTCTTC
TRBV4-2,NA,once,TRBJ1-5,CASSQGPEPQHF,TGTGCCAGCAGCCAAGGCCCTGAGCCCCAGCATTTT
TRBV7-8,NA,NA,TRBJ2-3,CASSLGLGSDTQYF,TGTGCCAGCAGCTTAGGGTTAGGGTCAGATACGCAGTATTTT
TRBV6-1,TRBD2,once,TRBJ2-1,CASSERSEREVAEQFF,TGTGCCAGCAGTGAAAGGAGCGAGCGGGAGGTCGCTGAGCAGTTCTTC
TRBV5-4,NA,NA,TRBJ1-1,CASSAGGENTEAFF,TGTGCCAGCAGCGCCGGGGGGGAGAACACTGAAGCTTTCTTT
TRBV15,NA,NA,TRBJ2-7,CATSRELGGPYEQYF,TGTGCCACCAGCAGAGAACTGGGCGGCCCCTACGAGCAGTACTTC
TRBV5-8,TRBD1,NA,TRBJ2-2,CASSLRSTGGYTGELFF,TGTGCCAGCAGCTTGCGGTCCACAGGGGGCTACACCGGGGAGCTGTTTTTT
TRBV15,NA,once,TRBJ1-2,CATSRYRDGYTF,TGTGCCACCAGCAGATACAGGGACGGCTACACCTTC
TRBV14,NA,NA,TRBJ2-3,CASTPRNADTQYF,TGTGCCAGCACACCTCGAAACGCAGATACGCAGTATTTT
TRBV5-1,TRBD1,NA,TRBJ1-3,CASSLRGQGNTIYF,TGCGCCAGCAGCTTGAGGGGACAGGGAAACACCATATATTTT
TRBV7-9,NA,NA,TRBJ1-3,CASSLLGVGNTIYF,TGTGCCAGCAGCCTACTAGGGGTCGGAAACACCATATATTTT
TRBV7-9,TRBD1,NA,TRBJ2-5,CASSYAPGQGSGQYF,TGTGCCAGCAGCTACGCCCCGGGACAGGGAAGTGGGCAGTACTTC
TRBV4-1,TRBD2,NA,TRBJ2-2,CASSRGTSGDTGELFF,TGCGCCAGCAGCCGCGGGACTAGCGGAGACACCGGGGAGCTGTTTTTT
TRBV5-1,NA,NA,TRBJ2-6,CASSWTVLSGANVLTF,TGCGCCAGCAGCTGGACGGTGCTCTCTGGGGCCAACGTCCTGACTTTC
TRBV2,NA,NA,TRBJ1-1,CASSGALRNTEAFF,TGTGCCAGCAGTGGGGCTTTAAGGAACACTGAAGCTTTCTTT
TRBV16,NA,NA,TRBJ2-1,CASSQYYEQFF,TGTGCCAGCAGCCAATATTATGAGCAGTTCTTC
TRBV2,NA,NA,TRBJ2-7,CASSITGKGLYEQYF,TGTGCCAGCAGTATAACAGGGAAGGGACTCTACGAGCAGTACTTC
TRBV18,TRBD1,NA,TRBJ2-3,CASSPPGQATDTQYF,TGTGCCAGCTCACCACCCGGACAGGCCACAGATACGCAGTATTTT
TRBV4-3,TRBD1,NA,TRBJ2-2,CASSRGQGDTGELFF,TGCGCCAGCAGCCGGGGACAGGGGGACACCGGGGAGCTGTTTTTT
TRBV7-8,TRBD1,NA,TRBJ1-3,CASSLVRDRVSGNTIYF,TGTGCCAGCAGCTTAGTGAGGGACAGGGTCTCTGGAAACACCATATATTTT
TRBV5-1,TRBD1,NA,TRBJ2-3,CASSLTGVSSTDTQYF,TGCGCCAGCAGCTTGACAGGGGTGAGCAGCACAGATACGCAGTATTTT
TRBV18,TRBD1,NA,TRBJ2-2,CASSPTGTGWPGELFF,TGTGCCAGCTCCCCCACCGGGACAGGATGGCCCGGGGAGCTGTTTTTT
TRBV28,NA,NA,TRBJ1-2,CASSLGGGYGYTF,TGTGCCAGCAGTTTAGGGGGGGGATATGGCTACACCTTC
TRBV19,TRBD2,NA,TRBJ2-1,CASSIVPSGDNEQFF,TGTGCCAGTAGTATAGTACCTAGCGGAGACAATGAGCAGTTCTTC
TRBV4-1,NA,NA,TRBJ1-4,CASSQHRQATNEKLFF,TGCGCCAGCAGCCAACACCGACAGGCAACTAATGAAAAACTGTTTTTT
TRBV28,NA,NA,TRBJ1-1,CASSPARDTEAFF,TGTGCCAGCAGTCCCGCCCGGGACACTGAAGCTTTCTTT
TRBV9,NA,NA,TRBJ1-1,CASSGGAAVTEAFF,TGTGCCAGCAGCGGGGGGGCGGCAGTCACTGAAGCTTTCTTT
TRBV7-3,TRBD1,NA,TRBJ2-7,CASSLQQGIPYEQYF,TGTGCCAGCAGCTTACAACAGGGGATACCCTACGAGCAGTACTTC
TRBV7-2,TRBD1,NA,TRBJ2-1,CASSPDRGAYNEQFF,TGTGCCAGCAGCCCCGACAGGGGTGCCTACAATGAGCAGTTCTTC
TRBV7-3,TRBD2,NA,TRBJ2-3,CASSLTPWGSGGSTDTQYF,TGTGCCAGCAGCTTAACCCCGTGGGGTAGCGGGGGCAGCACAGATACGCAGTATTTT
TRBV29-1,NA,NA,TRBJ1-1,CSVLRGVGSTEAFF,TGCAGCGTTCTTCGAGGGGTAGGGAGCACTGAAGCTTTCTTT
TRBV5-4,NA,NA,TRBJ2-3,CASSWTATSTDTQYF,TGTGCCAGCAGCTGGACAGCTACTAGCACAGATACGCAGTATTTT
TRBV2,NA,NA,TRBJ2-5,CASSYVGAWDQETQYF,TGTGCCAGCAGCTACGTGGGGGCCTGGGACCAAGAGACCCAGTACTTC
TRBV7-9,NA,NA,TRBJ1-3,CASSLAQGLSGNTIYF,TGTGCCAGCAGCTTAGCGCAGGGCCTCTCTGGAAACACCATATATTTT
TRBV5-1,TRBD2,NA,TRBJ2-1,CASSLGLNNEQFF,TGCGCCAGCAGCCTGGGACTAAACAATGAGCAGTTCTTC
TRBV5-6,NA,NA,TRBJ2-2,CASSYSGLTWELFF,TGTGCCAGCAGCTACTCTGGGCTCACCTGGGAGCTGTTTTTT
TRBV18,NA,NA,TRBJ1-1,CASSPDSPEAFF,TGTGCCAGCTCACCGGACAGCCCTGAAGCTTTCTTT
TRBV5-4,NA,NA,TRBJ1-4,CASSLMNEKLFF,TGTGCCAGCTCCCTTATGAATGAAAAACTGTTTTTT
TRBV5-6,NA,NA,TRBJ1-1,CASSLAPPGTEAFF,TGTGCCAGCAGCTTGGCCCCCCCTGGCACTGAAGCTTTCTTT